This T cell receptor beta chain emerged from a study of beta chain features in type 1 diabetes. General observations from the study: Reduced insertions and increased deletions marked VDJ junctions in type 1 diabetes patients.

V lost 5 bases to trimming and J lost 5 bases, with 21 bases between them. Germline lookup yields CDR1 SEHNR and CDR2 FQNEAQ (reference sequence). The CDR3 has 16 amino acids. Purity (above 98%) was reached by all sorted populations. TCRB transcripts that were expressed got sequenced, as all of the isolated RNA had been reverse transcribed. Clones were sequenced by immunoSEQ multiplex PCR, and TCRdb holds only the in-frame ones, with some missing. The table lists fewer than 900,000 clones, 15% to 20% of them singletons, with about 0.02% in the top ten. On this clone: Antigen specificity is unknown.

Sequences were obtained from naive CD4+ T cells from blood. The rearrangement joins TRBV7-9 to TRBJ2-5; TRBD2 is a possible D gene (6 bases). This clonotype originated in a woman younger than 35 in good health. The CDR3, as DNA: TGTGCCAGCAGCGAAAGGGGCAGGCGGGGCTGGGAGACCCAGTACTTC. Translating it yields CASSERGRRGWETQYF.